A single sample is the source of the 29 T cell receptor beta chains below, sequenced in a study of kidney transplant recipient with SARS-CoV-2 infection (TCRdb year 2021). Reading the label with the study, this specimen's time point is: pre-pandemic baseline sample and day 111 after first positive SARS-CoV-2 test. Reads for this sample came from an Illumina MiSeq. The public reads were quality trimmed at Q25 with fastp and then assembled into clones with MiXCR by TCRdb, keeping productive beta chains. Rows matching on CDR3 protein sequence are summarized as one entry with the most common DNA and genes. For this sample the table gives 250,000 or so distinct CDR3 sequences, of which about 28% were detected only once. Under 7.5% of the sample is held by the ten biggest clonotypes. Sequencing was performed on a blood sample, taken at baseline and between days 110 and 120 from a kidney transplant recipient. Receptor source: a male patient aged 25-45 years who had COVID-19 and was a kidney transplant recipient. After a transplant, some T cells may be of graft donor origin.

This clonotype was observed many times. J is TRBJ1-4 and V is TRBV2; perhaps TRBD1 as D (5 bases). The CDR3 spans 14 residues. Germline CDR1 and CDR2: SNHLY and FYNNEI. Trimming cost V 7 bases and J 7 bases, with 16 bases left between them. In DNA, the CDR3 is TGTGCCAGCACCGAGGACAAGGGGACTGAAAAACTGTTTTTT. Its protein product is CASTEDKGTEKLFF.

This clonotype was seen repeatedly, ten times or more. The chain recombines TRBV6-6 with TRBJ1-2; no clear D gene. There are 17 residues in the CDR3. Germline V gives CDR1 MNHNY, CDR2 SVGAGI (reference sequence). Trimming pared 4 bases from V and 4 bases from J, leaving 22 bases between. CDR3 DNA sequence: TGTGCCAGCAGTTCTGATCCAGGTGGGAGAAAGACCTATGGCTACACCTTC. Encoded protein: CASSSDPGGRKTYGYTF.

This clonotype was recorded many times. This chain joins TRBV12-5 and TRBJ1-2; perhaps TRBD1 as D (5 bases). The CDR3 has 17 residues. Germline V gene lookup returns CDR1 LGHNT and CDR2 FRNRAP. V was clipped by 5 bases and J by 4 bases, with 23 bases between them. In nucleotides, the CDR3 is TGTGCTAGTGGTATTCATAGTTTGCAGGGAAAGACCTATGGCTACACCTTC. Residues: CASGIHSLQGKTYGYTF.

At least ten counts were recorded for this clonotype. The rearrangement joins TRBV3-1 to TRBJ2-5, with 7 nucleotides matching TRBD2. Germline loops: CDR1 LGHDT, CDR2 YNNKEL (reference sequence). The CDR3 loop spans 16 amino acids. V lost 2 bases and J lost 2; bases outside the gene matches: 8. The DNA of the CDR3 is TGTGCCAGCAGCCAAAGCGTTAGCGGGTATCAAGAGACCCAGTACTTC. Translating it yields CASSQSVSGYQETQYF.

This clonotype was observed many times. The J gene is TRBJ2-7, the V gene TRBV6-8, with a weak D call TRBD2 (5 bases). V was trimmed by 9 bases and J by 5 bases, leaving 14 bases between them. Germline V CDR1 and CDR2: MNHGY, SAAAGT. The CDR3 length is 12 residues. The DNA of the CDR3 is TGTGCCAGTAATGGAGGACGGAACGAGCAGTACTTC. It codes for CASNGGRNEQYF.

Points on this clonotype: A read error may be the cause here, since a much bigger clone is one base away. The rearrangement uses TRBV3-1 and TRBJ2-2; the D is unclear. This CDR3 comprises 18 residues. Germline CDR1 is LGHDT and CDR2 is YNNKEL (reference sequence). The ends were cut back, 5 bases at V and 6 bases at J, with 25 bases in the middle. CDR3 in amino acids: CASSLNIPISGLAGELFF. As DNA, the CDR3 is TGTGCCAGCAGCTTGAATATTCCCATTTCAGGCTTGGCCGGGGAGCTGTTTTTT. The variable domain in full, completed from reference TRBV3-1 and TRBJ2-2, reads DTAVSQTPKYLVTQMGNDKSIKCEQNLGHDTMYWYKQDSKKFLKIMFSYNNKELIINETVPNRFSPKSPDKAHLNLHINSLELGDSAVYFCASSLNIPISGLAGELFFGEGSRLTVL.

This clonotype was counted ten times or more. J is TRBJ2-1 and V is TRBV18; 7 bases map to TRBD1. The CDR3 is 14 amino acids. Looked up from germline, CDR1 is KGHSH and CDR2 is LQKENI. Losses at the gene ends were 3 bases for V and 7 bases for J; bases not matched to a gene: 6. In nucleotides, the CDR3 is TGTGCCAGCTCACCTACGACAGGGTTTAATGAGCAGTTCTTC. This codes for CASSPTTGFNEQFF.

This clonotype was recorded a few times. This sequence joins TRBV2 and TRBJ2-1, with D possibly matching TRBD2 (7 bases). Germline lookup yields CDR1 SNHLY and CDR2 FYNNEI. Trimming cost V 6 bases and J 8 bases, with 23 bases left between them. The CDR3 covers 16 residues. The CDR3, as DNA: TGTGCCAGCAGCCCCAAAGGGGGGGCTGCCGACCATGAGCAGTTCTTC. Translation: CASSPKGGAADHEQFF.

Details on this clonotype: A much more abundant neighbour one base away suggests this may be a read error. V and J are TRBV18 and TRBJ1-2; a possible D gene is TRBD1 (6 bases). CDR1 is KGHSH, CDR2 LQKENI, per germline. CDR3 length: 14 residues. The CDR3 DNA reads TGTGCCAACTCACCAGGACAAGGGGGTTGGGGCTACACCTTC. This translates into CANSPGQGGWGYTF.

Worth noting for this clonotype: One end of the junction is discordant with germline, which a read error may explain. The gene calls are TRBV20-1 and TRBJ2-4; D perhaps matches TRBD2 (5 bases). Germline V CDR1 and CDR2: DFQATT, SNEGSKA (reference sequence). This CDR3 contains 14 residues. In nucleotides, the CDR3 is TGCAGTGCTAGGGCCAGCCTAGCCGAAAACATTCAGTACTTC. Amino acid sequence: CSARASLAENIQYF.

In this sample, this clonotype turned up many times. The chain uses TRBV4-1 and TRBJ2-7, with D tentatively TRBD1 (6 bases). Germline CDR1 is MGHRA and CDR2 is YSYEKL. The length of the CDR3 is 14 residues. Trimming removed 4 bases at V and 4 bases at J, with 14 bases between. The CDR3: CASSLRERGYEQYF. The CDR3 DNA reads as TGCGCCAGCAGCCTGAGAGAGAGGGGGTACGAGCAGTACTTC.

Many counts were recorded for this clonotype. CDR3 sequence reads: CASTLVTSGSTDTQYF. Here the CDR3 DNA reads TGCGCCAGCACACTCGTTACTAGCGGGAGCACAGATACGCAGTATTTT. The J gene is TRBJ2-3, the V gene TRBV5-1, with 9 bases fitting TRBD2. The CDR3 consists of 16 residues. With V trimmed by 6 bases and J by 0 bases, 8 bases remained unmatched. Germline assignment: CDR1 SGHRS and CDR2 YFSETQ. Variable domain in full (rest from reference TRBV5-1 and TRBJ2-3): KAGVTQTPRYLIKTRGQQVTLSCSPISGHRSVSWYQQTPGQGLQFLFEYFSETQRNKGNFPGRFSGRQFSNSRSEMNVSTLELGDSALYLCASTLVTSGSTDTQYFGPGTRLTVL.

This clonotype was found once. A read error is possible here, since a much larger clone lies one base away. The rearrangement joins TRBV23-1 to TRBJ2-6; no reliable D call. TRBV23-1 is recorded as an ORF, its role being uncertain. This CDR3 has 18 amino acids. CDR3 region: CASSWQATQQSRANVLAF. The CDR3 DNA reads as TGCGCCAGCAGTTGGCAGGCTACGCAACAAAGTCGGGCCAACGTCCTGGCTTTC.

This rearrangement joins TRBV6-1 to TRBJ1-2; D gene uncertain. CDR3 length: 17 amino acids. Germline V gene data show CDR1 as MNHNS and CDR2 as SASEGT. V was trimmed by 5 bases and J by 4 bases, leaving 23 bases between them. The CDR3 region has the DNA TGTGCCAGCAGTCTTACTAAGGAATGTAGAAAGATCTATGGCTACACCTTC. As protein: CASSLTKECRKIYGYTF.

This clonotype came up many times. The gene calls are TRBV4-3 and TRBJ1-2; D remains unclear. Germline CDR1 LGHNA, CDR2 YSLEER. This CDR3 region has 17 residues. Trimming took 5 bases from V and 4 from J, leaving 23 bases between them. Here the CDR3 DNA reads TGCGCCAGCAGCACGCTCCTAGGACGTCGAAAGACCTATGGCTACACCTTC. Translation: CASSTLLGRRKTYGYTF.

In its sample, this clonotype was seen a few times. V is TRBV4-1 and J is TRBJ2-2, with 11 bases that match TRBD1. CDR3 length: 20 amino acids. After removal of 1 base from V and 6 bases from J, the junction contained 16 bases not matched to a gene. Germline assignment: CDR1 MGHRA and CDR2 YSYEKL. The CDR3 bases are TGCGCCAGCAGCCAAGTATTCTCAAGGAGGGACAGGGGGGGAGCCGGGGAGCTGTTTTTT. The encoded protein is CASSQVFSRRDRGGAGELFF.

This clonotype was found many times. V and J are TRBV27 and TRBJ1-4; 7 positions match TRBD1. Germline V gives CDR1 MNHEY, CDR2 SMNVEV (reference sequence). This CDR3 is built from 14 residues. V trimming: 7 bases; J trimming: 4 bases; junction bases outside the gene matches: 6. This CDR3 reads CASTRTGYNEKLFF. Written as DNA, the CDR3 is TGTGCCAGCACCCGGACAGGCTATAATGAAAAACTGTTTTTT.

This clonotype has only a few counts. A far larger clone differs by one base, so this is likely a read error. The chain is built from TRBV7-3 and TRBJ2-4, with TRBD2 identical over 7 bases. The end of the DNA fits TRBJ2-1 better, so the J call may be wrong. The CDR3 spans 15 residues. Germline assignment: CDR1 SGHTA and CDR2 FQGTGA. The CDR3 DNA is TGTGCCAGCAGCTTAATCGGGGGGAGGCGCGATGGGCAGTTCTTC. This sequence encodes CASSLIGGRRDGQFF.

The sample holds many counts of this clonotype. The chain couples TRBV6-2 or TRBV6-3 to TRBJ1-1, with 12 bases lining up with TRBD1. The CDR3 runs 17 residues. The V gene's germline CDR1 is MNHEY and CDR2 SVGEGT. J was trimmed by 1 base and V by 9 bases; bases with no gene match: 12. The DNA of the CDR3 is TGTGCCAGTACAAATACGGGACAGGGGGCCTGGAACACTGAAGCTTTCTTT. Encoded protein: CASTNTGQGAWNTEAFF.

The sample holds many counts of this clonotype. The rearrangement uses TRBV27 and TRBJ2-1; D perhaps matches TRBD1 (5 bases). The CDR3 extends over 15 amino acids. The germline V and J ends were trimmed by 5 bases and 0 bases, with 11 bases remaining between them. Germline CDR1 MNHEY, CDR2 SMNVEV (reference sequence). The CDR3 nucleotides are TGTGCCAGCAGTAAGGGGCAGATCTCCTACAATGAGCAGTTCTTC. Translating gives CASSKGQISYNEQFF.

The chain has TRBV9 and TRBJ2-3, with D possibly being TRBD2 (5 bases). Trimming removed 0 bases from V and 0 bases from J, with 8 bases in between. Per the germline V gene, CDR1 is SGDLS and CDR2 is YYNGEE. The CDR3 loop spans 15 amino acids. Written as DNA, the CDR3 is TGTGCCAGCAGCGTAGTCGGCGGGAGCACAGATACGCAGTATTTT. Its protein product is CASSVVGGSTDTQYF. Full variable domain (outside the CDR3, taken from reference TRBV9 and TRBJ2-3): DSGVTQTPKHLITATGQRVTLRCSPRSGDLSVYWYQQSLDQGLQFLIQYYNGEERAKGNILERFSAQQFPDLHSELNLSSLELGDSALYFCASSVVGGSTDTQYFGPGTRLTVL.

The chain recombines TRBV15 with TRBJ1-1, with 7 nucleotides matching TRBD1. V lost 0 bases and J lost 7; bases outside the gene matches: 5. In germline, CDR1 is LNHNV, CDR2 YYDKDF (reference sequence). The CDR3 spans 14 residues. The CDR3 protein is CATSRDEGTDEAFF. Here the CDR3 DNA reads TGTGCCACCAGCAGAGATGAGGGGACAGATGAAGCTTTCTTT.

There are many counts of this clonotype. The V gene is TRBV7-3, the J gene TRBJ2-1; 10 bases match TRBD2. J lost 8 bases, V lost 2 bases, and 9 bases had no gene match. CDR3 length: 16 amino acids. Germline CDR1 SGHTA, CDR2 FQGTGA. CDR3 amino acids: CASSLGVSGRLDEQFF. CDR3 bases: TGTGCCAGCAGCTTAGGGGTTAGCGGGAGGTTAGATGAGCAGTTCTTC.

As concerns this clonotype: One base away lies a much larger clone, so this may be a sequencing read error. The chain combines TRBV6-1 with TRBJ2-6; D might be TRBD1 (6 bases). Looked up from germline, CDR1 is MNHNS and CDR2 is SASEGT. Trimming pared 8 bases from V and 4 bases from J, leaving 21 bases between. This CDR3 has 17 amino acids. Here the CDR3 reads CASGPNLGGSGANVLTF. The CDR3, as DNA: TGTGCCAGCGGCCCCAATCTTGGGGGCTCCGGGGCCAACGTCCTGACTTTC.

As concerns this clonotype: A much larger clone sits a single nucleotide away, making a read error possible. This sequence joins TRBV6-2 or TRBV6-3 and TRBJ2-2, with unresolved D. Germline CDR1 and CDR2: MNHEY and SVGEGT. The CDR3 extends over 15 amino acids. CDR3: CAGSYRGSHTGELFF. The CDR3 nucleotides are TGTGCCGGCAGTTACCGTGGCTCACACACCGGGGAGCTGTTTTTT.

This clonotype was counted at least ten times. This chain links TRBV3-1 with TRBJ1-2; no firm D call. CDR1 and CDR2 from the germline V gene are LGHDT and YNNKEL (reference sequence). The V gene lost 5 bases and the J gene lost 4 bases, with 23 bases spanning the gap. CDR3 length: 17 residues. The CDR3 sequence: CASSDPITLRKTYGYTF. Written as DNA, the CDR3 is TGTGCCAGCAGCGATCCGATCACCCTTCGAAAGACCTATGGCTACACCTTC.

This chain connects TRBV11-2 to TRBJ2-6; D gene unclear. V lost 5 bases and J lost 5, with 22 bases in between. Germline assignment: CDR1 SGHAT and CDR2 FQNNGV. The CDR3 is made up of 18 amino acids. The CDR3 is CASSAEIKQQSRANVLTF. CDR3 nucleotides: TGTGCCAGCAGCGCTGAAATAAAGCAACAAAGTCGGGCCAACGTCCTGACTTTC.

Note on this clonotype: A much larger clone differs from this one at a single base, so this may be a read error. The rearrangement joins TRBV6-5 to TRBJ2-7; D possibly corresponds to TRBD2 (6 bases). With the DNA end fitting TRBJ2-5 better, the J assignment may be wrong. Germline CDR1 reads MNHEY; CDR2 reads SVGAGI. This CDR3 is 14 amino acids long. In DNA form, the CDR3 reads TGTGCCAGCAGTACGGTAGGGTGGGGAGGGACCCAGTACTTC. This encodes CASSTVGWGGTQYF.

In its sample, this clonotype was seen many times. The chain recombines TRBV4-3 with TRBJ1-2; D is unclear. Deletions cut 3 bases from V and 7 bases from J, with 15 bases between. The CDR3 runs to 14 residues. Germline CDR1 is LGHNA and CDR2 is YSLEER. CDR3 amino acids: CASSHRTEGGGYTF. In nucleotides, the CDR3 is TGCGCCAGCAGCCATCGAACGGAGGGAGGTGGCTACACCTTC.